Sequencing of this T cell receptor (beta chain) was carried out in a study of cytomegalovirus exposure and HLA in healthy donors. Whole-study context: The early release's HLA-typed donors yielded roughly 85 million unique TCRs.

Trimming took 5 bases from V and 5 from J, leaving 16 bases between them. Germline V gene lookup returns CDR1 SGHTA and CDR2 FQGNSA. This CDR3 has 14 residues. For this clone: Antigen unknown.

Both 60 Vbeta primers and 13 Jbeta primers went into the PCR. TCRdb keeps only in-frame clones here, not all; method: immunoSEQ multiplex PCR. Of more than 95,000 clones listed, less than 80% were seen once; the top ten hold just under 9.5%. Study-level findings and limits: Associated with HLA alleles at 0.05 false discovery rate in a later analysis were around 15,000 TCR beta sequences. Several of the most significant clusters appeared, in a later analysis, to be linked to common viral pathogens. A prior analysis recorded that most TCR beta V segments were productive about 87% or about 30% of the time.

The receptor comes from a woman between 40 and 50 years old in good health and CMV-seropositive. Sequenced sample: PBMCs. The V call is TRBV7-2, the J call TRBJ2-7; perhaps TRBD2 as D (5 bases). Here the CDR3 reads CASSHQTSTDEQYF. The CDR3 nucleotides are TGTGCCAGCAGCCATCAAACTAGTACCGACGAGCAGTACTTC.